These 14 T cell receptor beta chains originate from one sample sequenced in a study of neoadjuvant anti-PD-1 for oral cavity cancer. Sample time point: after neoadjuvant nivolumab, at surgical resection. Profiled with immunoSEQ multiplex PCR; TCRdb holds only in-frame clones, not every one. The table lists about 14,000 clones, about 71% of them singletons. The material was PBMCs, obtained after nivolumab (anti-PD-1) treatment. Every receptor here comes from a person aged 40 to 85 with oral cavity squamous cell carcinoma.

The chain uses TRBV9 and TRBJ2-5; the D is unclear. Germline V gene data show CDR1 as SGDLS and CDR2 as YYNGEE. Deletions cut 5 bases from V and 2 bases from J, with 13 bases between. This CDR3 contains 14 residues. The CDR3 DNA follows: TGTGCCAGCAGTATATCCCCGATACAAGAGACCCAGTACTTC. It is translated as CASSISPIQETQYF.

This clone was seen a handful of times. The chain links TRBV28 to TRBJ1-5; 10 bases fit TRBD1. The CDR3 totals 17 residues. Per germline, CDR1 MDHEN and CDR2 SYDVKM. The junction had 11 bases not matched to a gene; V was cut back by 5 bases and J by 4 bases. CDR3 bases: TGTGCCAGCAGTATGCCCGTGCGGACAGGGGGGAATCAGCCCCAGCATTTT. It codes for CASSMPVRTGGNQPQHF.

V usage is TRBV9 and J usage is TRBJ2-3; TRBD2 matches at 7 bases. Trimming cost V 0 bases and J 4 bases; bases outside gene matches: 11. The germline gives CDR1 SGDLS, CDR2 YYNGEE. This CDR3 spans 17 amino acids. CDR3 in amino acids: CASSVEHGLGESDTQYF. As DNA, the CDR3 is TGTGCCAGCAGCGTAGAACATGGACTAGGGGAATCAGATACGCAGTATTTT.

This clone was seen once. The rearrangement uses TRBV12-5 and TRBJ1-4; the D gene is possibly TRBD1 (6 bases). The CDR3 loop spans 15 amino acids. Per the germline V gene, CDR1 is LGHNT and CDR2 is FRNRAP. V was clipped by 5 bases and J by 2 bases, with 12 bases between them. For the CDR3, the DNA is TGTGCTAGTGGTCCGGCACAGGGTACTAATGAAAAACTGTTTTTT. Protein sequence: CASGPAQGTNEKLFF.

This chain uses TRBV10-3 with TRBJ1-1; 9 nucleotides line up with TRBD1. CDR3 length: 17 residues. The germline gives CDR1 ENHRY, CDR2 SYGVKD. With V trimmed by 0 bases and J by 0 bases, 5 bases remained unmatched. This CDR3 is CAISESSGQGMNTEAFF. CDR3 sequence (DNA): TGTGCCATCAGTGAGTCGTCGGGACAGGGAATGAACACTGAAGCTTTCTTT.

The chain combines TRBV6-1 with TRBJ2-7; perhaps TRBD1 as D (5 bases). With 6 bases removed from V and 6 bases from J, the gap between germline ends came to 21 bases. Germline V CDR1 and CDR2: MNHNS, SASEGT. This CDR3 has 15 amino acids. The CDR3 DNA follows: TGTGCCAGCAGGGGGCCAGGGCAGGGAAGTCGCGAGCAGTACTTC. Amino acid sequence: CASRGPGQGSREQYF.

The J gene is TRBJ2-1, the V gene TRBV5-1; no reliable D call. CDR1 SGHRS and CDR2 YFSETQ come from the germline V gene. Trimming removed 0 bases at V and 9 bases at J, with 7 bases between. The CDR3 covers 12 residues. CDR3 protein: CASSLATPEQFF. CDR3 bases: TGCGCCAGCAGCTTGGCGACGCCTGAGCAGTTCTTC.

This rearrangement joins TRBV2 to TRBJ1-1; 8 positions match TRBD1. CDR1 is SNHLY and CDR2 is FYNNEI in the germline V gene. This CDR3 spans 13 amino acids. The V gene end was trimmed by 6 bases and the J gene end by 6 bases; junction bases not matched to a gene: 6. The CDR3 region has the DNA TGTGCCAGCAGCGTACAGGGGGGAGCTGAAGCTTTCTTT. The encoded protein is CASSVQGGAEAFF.

V gene TRBV11-3 combines with J gene TRBJ2-2, with D unclear. Germline V lookup: CDR1 SGHNT, CDR2 YENEEA. The CDR3 is 13 amino acids. Trimming stripped 3 bases from V and 5 bases from J, with 7 bases between. CDR3 in DNA: TGTGCCAGCAGCTTCGCCGGGACCGGGGAGCTGTTTTTT. It specifies CASSFAGTGELFF. Drawing the rest from reference TRBV11-3 and TRBJ2-2, the complete variable domain is EAGVVQSPRYKIIEKKQPVAFWCNPISGHNTLYWYLQNLGQGPELLIRYENEEAVDDSQLPKDRFSAERLKGVDSTLKIQPAELGDSAVYLCASSFAGTGELFFGEGSRLTVL.

The J gene is TRBJ2-4, the V gene TRBV7-9, with unresolved D. Germline V gene sequence: CDR1 SEHNR, CDR2 FQNEAQ (reference sequence). The CDR3 extends over 13 amino acids. V shed 4 bases and J shed 8 bases, with 12 bases lying between them. The CDR3 here is CASSSQRMDIQYF. CDR3 DNA sequence: TGTGCCAGCAGCTCCCAGCGAATGGACATTCAGTACTTC.

This chain joins TRBV5-1 and TRBJ1-1, with unresolved D. V was cut by 1 base and J by 5 bases, with 12 bases left in between. Germline assignment: CDR1 SGHRS and CDR2 YFSETQ. The CDR3 has 14 amino acids. The CDR3 DNA reads TGCGCCAGCAGCTTGTCTTATAGTGGGACTGAAGCTTTCTTT. Translating it yields CASSLSYSGTEAFF.

The chain joins TRBV5-1 to TRBJ2-7; possibly TRBD2 for D (6 bases). Germline CDR1 SGHRS, CDR2 YFSETQ. The CDR3 covers 11 residues. V was shortened by 4 bases and J by 6 bases, with 8 bases between the two germline ends. In DNA, the CDR3 is TGCGCCAGCAGCACGGGAGTCGAGCAGTACTTC. Its translation: CASSTGVEQYF.

This chain connects TRBV30 to TRBJ1-1; 7 nucleotides line up with TRBD1. V was clipped by 0 bases and J by 4 bases; unmatched bases: 17. The CDR3 is made up of 18 amino acids. Germline CDR1 reads GTSNPN; CDR2 reads SVGIG (reference sequence). CDR3 nucleotides: TGTGCCTGGAGTGTAGGTAGGGGTATGAGGGGGCGAAGCACTGAAGCTTTCTTT. Amino acid sequence: CAWSVGRGMRGRSTEAFF.

This rearrangement joins TRBV6-1 to TRBJ2-2, with TRBD1 as a possible D gene (5 bases). Germline V gene data show CDR1 as MNHNS and CDR2 as SASEGT. Trimming took 10 bases from V and 1 from J, leaving 13 bases between them. CDR3 length: 14 amino acids. The chain's CDR3 is CATTQVRNTGELFF. DNA for the CDR3: TGTGCCACCACACAGGTACGGAACACCGGGGAGCTGTTTTTT.